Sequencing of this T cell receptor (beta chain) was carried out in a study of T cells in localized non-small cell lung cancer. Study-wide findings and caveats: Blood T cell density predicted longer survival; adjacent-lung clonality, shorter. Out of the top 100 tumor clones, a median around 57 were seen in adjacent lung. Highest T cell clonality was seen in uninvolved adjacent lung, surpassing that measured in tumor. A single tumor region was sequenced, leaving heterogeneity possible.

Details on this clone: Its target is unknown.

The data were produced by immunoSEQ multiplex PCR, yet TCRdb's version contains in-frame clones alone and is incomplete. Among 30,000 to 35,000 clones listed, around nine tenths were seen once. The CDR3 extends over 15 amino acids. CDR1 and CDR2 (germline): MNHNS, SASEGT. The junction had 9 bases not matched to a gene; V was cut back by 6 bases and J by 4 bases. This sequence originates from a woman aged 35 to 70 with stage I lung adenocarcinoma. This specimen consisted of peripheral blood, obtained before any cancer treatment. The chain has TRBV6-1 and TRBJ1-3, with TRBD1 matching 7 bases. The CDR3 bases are TGTGCCAGCAGGGTGGACAGGAGGGCGGGAAACACCATATATTTT. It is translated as CASRVDRRAGNTIYF.